The source of this TCR beta chain is a study of cytomegalovirus exposure and HLA in healthy donors. Study findings and constraints: It was only CMV serostatus that was available as immune exposure information. Some V segments (TRBV6-2 and TRBV6-3 among them) were excluded as indistinguishable.

This clone occurred once. The antigen remains undetermined. V was clipped by 0 bases and J by 5 bases, with 11 bases between them. CDR1 and CDR2 from the germline V gene are SGHRS and YFSETQ. The CDR3 sequence is 14 residues long. The PCR contained 60 Vbeta and 13 Jbeta primers. The data were produced by immunoSEQ multiplex PCR, yet TCRdb's version contains in-frame clones alone and is incomplete. The sample yields around 130,000 clones, nearly 85% seen once. The TCR sequence derives from a boy under 18 in good health and CMV-seronegative. This chain uses TRBV5-1 with TRBJ1-1; the D is unclear. The material sequenced was PBMCs. The CDR3 coding sequence is TGCGCCAGCAGCTTGGGGGCGGCGGGTACTGAAGCTTTCTTT. Protein sequence: CASSLGAAGTEAFF.